The 19 T cell receptor beta chains below come from one sample, sequenced in a study of Tregs in tolerant kidney transplant recipients. Mixed chimerism was transient after nonmyeloablative marrow transplants from related graft donors. Profiling relied on immunoSEQ multiplex PCR, and the TCRdb table lists in-frame clones only, not all of them. This sample carries about 52,000 clones, approximately 91% of them seen once, and the ten largest clones take nearly 15%. The sequenced sample was CD8+ T cells from blood (PBMCs), obtained 24 months after the transplant. The receptors here all came from a human patient who received a combined kidney and bone marrow transplant. The graft donor may be the source of some T cells.

The gene calls are TRBV7-2 and TRBJ1-2, with 9 bases aligning to TRBD1. The CDR3 extends over 17 amino acids. Unmatched junction bases numbered 14, after V lost 5 bases and J lost 4 bases. Germline CDR1 is SGHTA and CDR2 is FQGNSA. As DNA, the CDR3 is TGTGCCAGCAGCCCCGAGGGGAGTACAGGGGGCTCCTATGGCTACACCTTC. This translates into CASSPEGSTGGSYGYTF. The variable domain in full, completed from reference TRBV7-2 and TRBJ1-2, reads GAGVSQSPSNKVTEKGKDVELRCDPISGHTALYWYRQSLGQGLEFLIYFQGNSAPDKSGLPSDRFSAERTGGSVSTLTIQRTQQEDSAVYLCASSPEGSTGGSYGYTFGSGTRLTVV.

In nucleotides, the CDR3 is TGTGCCAGCAGTTACCTGGGGCTTAGCACAGATACGCAGTATTTT. Protein product: CASSYLGLSTDTQYF. The chain employs TRBV6-5 and TRBJ2-3; TRBD1 might be the D (5 bases). The CDR3 is 15 amino acids. CDR1 MNHEY and CDR2 SVGAGI come from the germline V gene. Trimming took 2 bases from V and 0 from J, leaving 9 bases between them.

The rearrangement links TRBV19 to TRBJ1-3; unclear D gene. The V end was cut by 5 bases, the J end by 0 bases, with 11 bases between. The CDR3 runs 15 residues. The germline CDR1 and CDR2 sequences are LNHDA and SQIVND (reference sequence). CDR3 in DNA: TGTGCCAGTAGTTTCGGGTTGCACTCTGGAAACACCATATATTTT. It specifies CASSFGLHSGNTIYF.

The chain employs TRBV29-1 and TRBJ2-2; TRBD2 agrees at 9 bases. CDR1 SQVTM and CDR2 ANQGSEA come from the germline V gene. V gave up 7 bases and J gave up 2 bases; unmatched junction bases: 14. The CDR3 extends over 17 amino acids. CDR3 region: CSAEGILRGGNTGELFF. CDR3 nucleotides: TGCAGCGCGGAGGGGATCTTGCGGGGGGGCAACACCGGGGAGCTGTTTTTT.

Remarks on this clone: This CDR3 is also generated by other DNA sequences in the sample. V and J are TRBV19 and TRBJ1-6; D call uncertain. V lost 7 bases and J 6 bases, leaving 19 bases between the germline ends. The CDR3 extends over 16 amino acids. Germline assignment: CDR1 LNHDA and CDR2 SQIVND (reference sequence). Here the CDR3 DNA reads TGTGCCAGTATGCAGGTTGGCAGATCCCCTAATTCACCCCTCCACTTT. It yields the protein CASMQVGRSPNSPLHF.

The chain recombines TRBV5-6 with TRBJ1-1, with D maybe TRBD1 (5 bases). The length of the CDR3 is 16 residues. Trimming shortened V by 3 bases and J by 0 bases, and 15 bases separated the two germline ends. Germline V gene data show CDR1 as SGHDT and CDR2 as YYEEEE. The CDR3 here is CASSSTTAVMNTEAFF. CDR3 sequence (DNA): TGTGCCAGCAGCTCCACGACAGCCGTGATGAACACTGAAGCTTTCTTT.

The genes are TRBV19 and TRBJ2-5; no firm D call. Trimming removed 3 bases from V and 3 bases from J, with 11 bases in between. Germline lookup yields CDR1 LNHDA and CDR2 SQIVND (reference sequence). The CDR3 totals 14 residues. The chain's CDR3 is CASSIWYREETQYF. Written as DNA, the CDR3 is TGTGCCAGTAGTATCTGGTATCGGGAAGAGACCCAGTACTTC. The whole variable domain, filled in from reference TRBV19 and TRBJ2-5, reads DGGITQSPKYLFRKEGQNVTLSCEQNLNHDAMYWYRQDPGQGLRLIYYSQIVNDFQKGDIAEGYSVSREKKESFPLTVTSAQKNPTAFYLCASSIWYREETQYFGPGTRLLVL.

The chain uses TRBV7-2 and TRBJ2-7; 7 positions match TRBD1. With V trimmed by 2 bases and J by 1 base, 8 bases remained unmatched. The length of the CDR3 is 16 residues. Germline V gene sequence: CDR1 SGHTA, CDR2 FQGNSA. The CDR3 sequence is CASSLSGQDFSYEQYF. CDR3 nucleotide sequence: TGTGCCAGCAGCTTATCAGGACAGGACTTTTCCTACGAGCAGTACTTC.

The V and J genes are TRBV28 and TRBJ1-5, with TRBD1 identical over 9 bases. From germline, CDR1 is MDHEN and CDR2 SYDVKM. With 3 bases clipped from V and 8 bases from J, the junction kept 20 bases outside the gene matches. The CDR3 runs to 19 residues. Here the CDR3 reads CASSFLRDRDPTAIEPQHF. CDR3 nucleotides: TGTGCCAGCAGTTTCCTTCGGGACAGGGACCCAACTGCCATAGAGCCCCAGCATTTT.

V usage is TRBV6-5 and J usage is TRBJ2-7, with TRBD2 matching 7 bases. The CDR3 is 12 amino acids. V lost 4 bases and J lost 5; bases outside the gene matches: 2. Germline V gene sequence: CDR1 MNHEY, CDR2 SVGAGI. Here the CDR3 DNA reads TGTGCCAGCAGTTGGGGGGGGGACGAGCAGTACTTC. This sequence encodes CASSWGGDEQYF.

This clone was counted a few times. The rearrangement joins TRBV5-1 to TRBJ2-3; the match to TRBD2 covers 12 bases. V dropped 0 bases and J dropped 5; count of bases not matched to a gene: 4. The CDR3 loop spans 16 amino acids. Germline CDR1 is SGHRS and CDR2 is YFSETQ. For the CDR3, the DNA is TGCGCCAGCAGCTTGGGACTAGCGGGGGTGGTAGATACGCAGTATTTT. Its translation is CASSLGLAGVVDTQYF.

The genes are TRBV27 and TRBJ1-1; no reliable D call. Trimming left V 0 bases short and J 3 bases short, with 5 bases between. From germline, CDR1 is MNHEY and CDR2 SMNVEV (reference sequence). The CDR3 is 13 amino acids. The CDR3 spells CASSLSAYTEAFF. CDR3 bases: TGTGCCAGCAGTTTATCAGCTTACACTGAAGCTTTCTTT.

Concerning this clone itself: A read error may produce the germline difference seen at one junction end. The V and J genes are TRBV4-1 and TRBJ1-2; 12 positions agree with TRBD1. This CDR3 contains 16 residues. Germline lookup yields CDR1 MGHRA and CDR2 YSYEKL. The CDR3 protein is CASSQGLGTGGVGYTF. DNA for the CDR3: TGCGCCAGCAGTCAAGGGTTGGGGACAGGGGGCGTTGGCTACACCTTC.

This chain uses TRBV5-6 with TRBJ2-7, with 10 positions matching TRBD1. J gave up 6 bases and V 5 bases, and 23 bases lay outside the gene matches. CDR3 length: 19 residues. Germline CDR1 is SGHDT and CDR2 is YYEEEE. The CDR3 DNA follows: TGTGCCAGCAGTCACCATGAAGCGGGACAGGGGATTTTTAGCCGCGAGCAGTACTTC. Amino acid sequence: CASSHHEAGQGIFSREQYF.

This sequence joins TRBV6-1 and TRBJ2-1, with 8 positions matching TRBD2. Looked up from germline, CDR1 is MNHNS and CDR2 is SASEGT. Trimming at V came to 4 bases and at J to 9 bases, leaving 14 bases not matched to a gene. There are 16 residues in the CDR3. The CDR3 DNA sequence: TGTGCCAGCAGTGGACACTGGGCGGGCCGGGGGGGTGAGCAGTTCTTC. Its translation is CASSGHWAGRGGEQFF.

The chain has TRBV9 and TRBJ2-3, with a tentative D call TRBD2 (7 bases). Germline V gene lookup returns CDR1 SGDLS and CDR2 YYNGEE. V was shortened by 4 bases and J by 5 bases, with 20 bases between the two germline ends. The CDR3 sequence is 16 residues long. The CDR3: CASSRSGGGLKDTQYF. In DNA form, the CDR3 reads TGTGCCAGCAGCCGAAGTGGGGGGGGCCTTAAAGATACGCAGTATTTT.

The genes are TRBV6-5 and TRBJ2-6; D is undetermined. CDR3 size: 15 residues. CDR1 is MNHEY and CDR2 is SVGAGI in the germline V gene. Trimming stripped 1 base from V and 2 bases from J, with 6 bases between. The CDR3 DNA reads as TGTGCCAGCAGTTACTATACAACTGGGGCCAACGTCCTGACTTTC. As protein: CASSYYTTGANVLTF.

This clone was seen only once. The rearrangement links TRBV28 to TRBJ2-7; D is possibly TRBD1 (5 bases). The CDR3 totals 14 residues. The germline V and J ends were trimmed by 3 bases and 6 bases, with 15 bases remaining between them. From germline, CDR1 is MDHEN and CDR2 SYDVKM. This CDR3 reads CASSFWARDFEQYF. In DNA form, the CDR3 reads TGTGCCAGCAGTTTCTGGGCCAGGGATTTCGAGCAGTACTTC.

This clone was detected a few times. The chain carries TRBV7-9 and TRBJ1-1, with D unclear. The CDR3 covers 12 residues. The germline V gene encodes CDR1 SEHNR and CDR2 FQNEAQ (reference sequence). V gave up 3 bases and J gave up 4 bases, with 6 bases separating them. CDR3 loop: CASSFRITEAFF. In DNA form, the CDR3 reads TGTGCCAGCAGCTTCAGGATCACTGAAGCTTTCTTT.